The 24 T cell receptor beta chains below all came from one sample that was sequenced in a study of immune cell composition in non-small cell lung cancer. Produced via immunoSEQ multiplex PCR; TCRdb's table is partial and in-frame only. The sample records about 1,900 clones, 77% being singletons. Normal lung was sampled as far from the tumour as possible, at least 3 cm. Sequenced: non-adjacent lung tissue. The receptor set was obtained from a human donor with non-small cell lung cancer.

The J gene is TRBJ1-6, the V gene TRBV5-1; 8 nucleotides line up with TRBD1. The CDR3 totals 15 residues. In germline, CDR1 is SGHRS, CDR2 YFSETQ. V was clipped by 2 bases and J by 6 bases; unmatched bases: 4. The CDR3 DNA follows: TGCGCCAGCAGCTTTCGACAGGGGTTTAATTCACCCCTCCACTTT. Protein product: CASSFRQGFNSPLHF.

The chain employs TRBV5-1 and TRBJ1-2, with 8 nucleotides matching TRBD1. This CDR3 has 14 residues. Trimming cost V 5 bases and J 8 bases; bases outside gene matches: 11. Germline values: CDR1 SGHRS, CDR2 YFSETQ. The DNA of the CDR3 is TGCGCCAGCAGACCGGACAGGGCCTCTAGGGGCTACACCTTC. It encodes CASRPDRASRGYTF. Using reference TRBV5-1 and TRBJ1-2 for the parts outside the CDR3, the full variable domain is KAGVTQTPRYLIKTRGQQVTLSCSPISGHRSVSWYQQTPGQGLQFLFEYFSETQRNKGNFPGRFSGRQFSNSRSEMNVSTLELGDSALYLCASRPDRASRGYTFGSGTRLTVV.

The chain links TRBV4-2 to TRBJ1-4; tentatively, D is TRBD1 (6 bases). The germline CDR1 and CDR2 sequences are LGHNA and YNFKEQ. CDR3 length: 18 residues. Trimming pared 1 base from V and 0 bases from J, leaving 15 bases between. The CDR3 region is CASSQGTAVLATNEKLFF. Written as DNA, the CDR3 is TGTGCCAGCAGCCAAGGGACAGCAGTTCTTGCAACTAATGAAAAACTGTTTTTT.

This chain links TRBV9 with TRBJ2-1; D not resolved. Germline V gene sequence: CDR1 SGDLS, CDR2 YYNGEE. The CDR3 sequence is 16 residues long. V lost 3 bases to trimming and J lost 2 bases, with 15 bases between them. The CDR3 region has the DNA TGTGCCAGCAGCGGGCCGTGGGCGCAGACCTACAATGAGCAGTTCTTC. It translates to CASSGPWAQTYNEQFF.

This clone was observed a handful of times. J is TRBJ2-7 and V is TRBV6-5; 7 nucleotides match TRBD1. V trimming: 11 bases; J trimming: 5 bases; junction bases outside the gene matches: 12. Germline lookup yields CDR1 MNHEY and CDR2 SVGAGI. The CDR3 sequence is 13 residues long. CDR3 protein: CACLGQGDHEQYF. The CDR3 DNA follows: TGTGCCTGCCTTGGGCAGGGGGACCACGAGCAGTACTTC.

The V and J genes are TRBV4-1 and TRBJ2-1; the match to TRBD2 covers 12 bases. There are 14 residues in the CDR3. Germline CDR1 is MGHRA and CDR2 is YSYEKL. With V trimmed by 4 bases and J by 6 bases, 1 base remained unmatched. CDR3 nucleotide sequence: TGCGCCAGCAGCCGACTAGCGGGAGCCAATGAGCAGTTCTTC. Its protein product is CASSRLAGANEQFF.

The chain employs TRBV27 and TRBJ2-7; D might be TRBD2 (6 bases). The CDR3 loop spans 16 amino acids. The germline V and J ends were trimmed by 4 bases and 5 bases, with 21 bases remaining between them. In germline, CDR1 is MNHEY, CDR2 SMNVEV (reference sequence). As DNA, the CDR3 is TGTGCCAGCAGTTACCTCATTGGGGGGATGCTACACGAGCAGTACTTC. The encoded protein is CASSYLIGGMLHEQYF.

This clone was observed a handful of times. The CDR3 DNA reads as TGTGCCAGTCGGGACACTCCGAACACTGAAGCTTTCTTT. As protein: CASRDTPNTEAFF. The gene calls are TRBV27 and TRBJ1-1, with D perhaps matching TRBD1 (6 bases). Germline V CDR1 and CDR2: MNHEY, SMNVEV (reference sequence). CDR3 length equals 13 residues. The germline V and J ends were trimmed by 9 bases and 1 base, with 12 bases remaining between them.

The rearrangement links TRBV7-2 to TRBJ2-1, with TRBD1 as a possible D gene (5 bases). From germline, CDR1 is SGHTA and CDR2 FQGNSA. V dropped 1 base and J dropped 1 base, with 11 bases sitting between them. CDR3 length equals 16 residues. The CDR3 loop is CASSLGVGLSYNEQFF. The CDR3 DNA reads TGTGCCAGCAGCTTAGGTGTGGGGCTATCCTACAATGAGCAGTTCTTC.

This clone was detected a few times. The chain combines TRBV7-9 with TRBJ1-6, with 7 bases lining up with TRBD1. V was clipped by 4 bases and J by 5 bases; unmatched bases: 5. The CDR3 consists of 15 residues. Germline V lookup: CDR1 SEHNR, CDR2 FQNEAQ (reference sequence). CDR3 coding DNA: TGTGCCAGCAGCTCACCGGACAGGAATAATTCACCCCTCCACTTT. It translates to CASSSPDRNNSPLHF.

The V and J genes are TRBV5-6 and TRBJ1-2; 8 bases are shared with TRBD1. J lost 4 bases, V lost 7 bases, and 6 bases had no gene match. Germline V lookup: CDR1 SGHDT, CDR2 YYEEEE. The CDR3 is made up of 13 amino acids. This CDR3 is CASLETGGYGYTF. In DNA, the CDR3 is TGTGCCAGCCTCGAAACAGGGGGCTATGGCTACACCTTC.

J is TRBJ2-1 and V is TRBV5-1; TRBD1 matches at 9 bases. The germline gives CDR1 SGHRS, CDR2 YFSETQ. CDR3 length equals 16 residues. V was pared by 5 bases and J by 9 bases, with 15 bases of the junction left unmatched. CDR3 in amino acids: CASSRSGTGIIGEQFF. The CDR3 nucleotides are TGCGCCAGCAGTCGCTCCGGGACAGGGATAATAGGTGAGCAGTTCTTC.

The chain carries TRBV5-1 and TRBJ1-1; the D gene is possibly TRBD1 (5 bases). This CDR3 has 16 residues. Germline CDR1 is SGHRS and CDR2 is YFSETQ. V gave up 3 bases and J gave up 5 bases, with 20 bases separating them. The CDR3 sequence is CASSYVGTLGGTEAFF. As DNA, the CDR3 is TGCGCCAGCAGCTATGTGGGGACCTTGGGGGGAACTGAAGCTTTCTTT.

The chain joins TRBV19 to TRBJ1-5; 7 nucleotides agree with TRBD1. Germline loops: CDR1 LNHDA, CDR2 SQIVND (reference sequence). The CDR3 runs 17 residues. V lost 5 bases, J lost 0 bases, and 10 bases stayed unmatched. As DNA, the CDR3 is TGTGCCAGTAGTGCCTCGACAGGGCCTTATAGCAATCAGCCCCAGCATTTT. It codes for CASSASTGPYSNQPQHF.

This chain connects TRBV6-4 to TRBJ2-1; the D gene is possibly TRBD2 (5 bases). Trimming stripped 3 bases from V and 9 bases from J, with 12 bases between. The germline V gene encodes CDR1 MRHNA and CDR2 SNTAGT. This CDR3 contains 13 residues. CDR3 residues: CASSEWVGIEQFF. Written as DNA, the CDR3 is TGTGCCAGCAGTGAATGGGTCGGGATTGAGCAGTTCTTC.

The chain is built from TRBV19 and TRBJ1-5; possible D gene TRBD1, 6 bases. V lost 6 bases to trimming and J lost 3 bases, with 9 bases between them. This CDR3 is 13 amino acids long. Germline assignment: CDR1 LNHDA and CDR2 SQIVND (reference sequence). CDR3 in DNA: TGTGCCAGTAGCGGACAGTTCAATCAGCCCCAGCATTTT. The encoded protein is CASSGQFNQPQHF.

This clone was recorded a few times. The V and J genes are TRBV2 and TRBJ2-7; D not resolved. This CDR3 contains 13 residues. CDR1 and CDR2 (germline): SNHLY, FYNNEI. V lost 0 bases and J 2 bases, leaving 5 bases between the germline ends. CDR3 nucleotides: TGTGCCAGCAGTGAAGCGCAGGCCTACGAGCAGTACTTC. Translating it yields CASSEAQAYEQYF.

The chain has TRBV7-2 and TRBJ2-5, with unresolved D. Germline CDR1 SGHTA, CDR2 FQGNSA. The CDR3 totals 14 residues. V gave up 4 bases and J gave up 5 bases, with 14 bases separating them. The CDR3 spells CASSSDRSRETQYF. The CDR3 region has the DNA TGTGCCAGCAGCTCCGATCGTTCTAGGGAGACCCAGTACTTC.

The genes are TRBV28 and TRBJ2-7; 11 nucleotides match TRBD1. The V gene's germline CDR1 is MDHEN and CDR2 SYDVKM. This CDR3 spans 15 amino acids. The trim removed 5 bases at V and 3 bases at J, leaving 6 bases unmatched. The CDR3, as DNA: TGTGCCAGCAGTCGAACCGGGACAGGGGGCTACGAGCAGTACTTC. Protein product: CASSRTGTGGYEQYF.

The chain has TRBV2 and TRBJ2-3, with 10 bases lining up with TRBD2. The CDR3 has 15 amino acids. Germline CDR1 reads SNHLY; CDR2 reads FYNNEI. After removal of 4 bases from V and 6 bases from J, the junction contained 7 bases not matched to a gene. The CDR3 DNA follows: TGTGCCAGCAGTGTAACTAGCGGGATAAGGGATACGCAGTATTTT. Translation gives CASSVTSGIRDTQYF.

The chain recombines TRBV4-3 with TRBJ2-7; TRBD2 agrees at 13 bases. With 5 bases clipped from V and 7 bases from J, the junction kept 8 bases outside the gene matches. CDR1 and CDR2 from the germline V gene are LGHNA and YSLEER. The CDR3 totals 15 residues. The CDR3 spells CASSVDGLAGVEQYF. The CDR3 nucleotides read TGCGCCAGCAGCGTTGACGGACTAGCGGGGGTTGAGCAGTACTTC.

V usage is TRBV7-8 and J usage is TRBJ2-7; D is uncertain. Germline loops: CDR1 SGHVS, CDR2 FQNEAQ. With 1 base removed from V and 2 bases from J, the gap between germline ends came to 12 bases. CDR3 length: 15 residues. As DNA, the CDR3 is TGTGCCAGCAGCTTAGAGCCGACCGCGGCCTACGAGCAGTACTTC. Encoded protein: CASSLEPTAAYEQYF. The variable domain in full, completed from reference TRBV7-8 and TRBJ2-7, reads GAGVSQSPRYKVAKRGQDVALRCDPISGHVSLFWYQQALGQGPEFLTYFQNEAQLDKSGLPSDRFFAERPEGSVSTLKIQRTQQEDSAVYLCASSLEPTAAYEQYFGPGTRLTVT.

This clone was counted a few times. The J gene is TRBJ2-1, the V gene TRBV19; TRBD2 aligns across 7 bases. CDR3 length: 14 amino acids. Germline CDR1 is LNHDA and CDR2 is SQIVND (reference sequence). J was trimmed by 5 bases and V by 6 bases; bases with no gene match: 7. DNA for the CDR3: TGTGCCAGTAGGCTAACTAGCGCCCACAATGAGCAGTTCTTC. It specifies CASRLTSAHNEQFF.

The chain uses TRBV4-1 and TRBJ1-4; D may be TRBD1 (6 bases). Germline values: CDR1 MGHRA, CDR2 YSYEKL. V lost 0 bases and J lost 2, with 10 bases in between. This CDR3 comprises 16 residues. The CDR3 bases are TGCGCCAGCAGCCAAGATTTGGGGGCTACTAATGAAAAACTGTTTTTT. Translated: CASSQDLGATNEKLFF.